This T cell receptor beta chain was obtained from a study of T cells in Graves' hyperthyroidism and ophthalmopathy. General observations from the study: Through a model of 13 V-J features, ophthalmopathy was separated from stable hyperthyroidism.

Subjects with ophthalmopathy showed a Clinical Activity Score no lower than 3, a NOSPECS grade no lower than 4, and a duration shorter than 3 months. Diagnoses were established using clinical symptoms, serum thyroxine and TRAb, thyroid ultrasound and orbital computed tomography. The PBMCs studied were ones that came from 10 ml fresh peripheral blood. V shed 4 bases, J shed 0 bases, and the junction held 13 bases outside the gene matches. There are 20 residues in the CDR3. Looked up from germline, CDR1 is DFQATT and CDR2 is SNEGSKA (reference sequence). Many counts were recorded for this clonotype. Its target is not known. Amplification of TCR beta CDR3 regions used RNA as the template. The TCR CDR3 was amplified in a first-round RT-PCR using the HTBI primer set. In TCRdb, the multiplex PCR reads were re-called with MiXCR into one record per CDR3 protein. The sample holds over 500,000 distinct CDR3 sequences, roughly 15% seen once.

V usage is TRBV20-1 and J usage is TRBJ2-1; 15 nucleotides line up with TRBD2. This receptor was identified in a woman in her late teens or twenties with Graves' ophthalmopathy. Specimen: blood. CDR3 loop: CSATSRGTSGGKSSYNEQFF. As DNA, the CDR3 is TGCAGTGCTACCTCCCGTGGGACTAGCGGGGGGAAAAGCTCCTACAATGAGCAGTTCTTC.